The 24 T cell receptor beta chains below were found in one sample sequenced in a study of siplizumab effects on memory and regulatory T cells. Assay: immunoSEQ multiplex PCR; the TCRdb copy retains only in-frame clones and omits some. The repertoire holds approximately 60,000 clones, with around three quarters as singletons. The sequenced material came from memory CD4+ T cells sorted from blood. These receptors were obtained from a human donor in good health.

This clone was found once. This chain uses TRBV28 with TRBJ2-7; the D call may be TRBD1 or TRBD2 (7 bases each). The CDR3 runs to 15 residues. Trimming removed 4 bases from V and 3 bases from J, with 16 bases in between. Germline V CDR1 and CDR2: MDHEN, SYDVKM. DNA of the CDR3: TGTGCCAGCAGTTCACCAGGGGGGGTCGACTACGAGCAGTACTTC. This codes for CASSSPGGVDYEQYF. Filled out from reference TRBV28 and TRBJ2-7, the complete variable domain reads DVKVTQSSRYLVKRTGEKVFLECVQDMDHENMFWYRQDPGLGLRLIYFSYDVKMKEKGDIPEGYSVSREKKERFSLILESASTNQTSMYLCASSSPGGVDYEQYFGPGTRLTVT.

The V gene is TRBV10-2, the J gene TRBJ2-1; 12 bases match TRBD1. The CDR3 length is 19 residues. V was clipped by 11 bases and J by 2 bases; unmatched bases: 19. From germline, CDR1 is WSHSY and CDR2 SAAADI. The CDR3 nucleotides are TGCGCCTCCCTTTATGCCGGGACAGGGGGCCGTCTAACCTACAATGAGCAGTTCTTC. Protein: CASLYAGTGGRLTYNEQFF.

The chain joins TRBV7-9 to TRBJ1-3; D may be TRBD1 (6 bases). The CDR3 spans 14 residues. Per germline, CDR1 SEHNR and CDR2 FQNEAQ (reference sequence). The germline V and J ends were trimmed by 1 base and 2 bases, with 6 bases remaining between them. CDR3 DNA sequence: TGTGCCAGCAGCTTAGGGACAGCTGGAAACACCATATATTTT. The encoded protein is CASSLGTAGNTIYF.

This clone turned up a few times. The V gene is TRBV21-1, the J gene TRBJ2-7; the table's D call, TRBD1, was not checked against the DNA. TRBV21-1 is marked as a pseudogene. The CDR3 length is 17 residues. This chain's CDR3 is CASSKESWGTPSYEQYF. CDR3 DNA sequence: TGTGCCAGCAGCAAAGAGTCTTGGGGGACACCCTCCTACGAGCAGTACTTC.

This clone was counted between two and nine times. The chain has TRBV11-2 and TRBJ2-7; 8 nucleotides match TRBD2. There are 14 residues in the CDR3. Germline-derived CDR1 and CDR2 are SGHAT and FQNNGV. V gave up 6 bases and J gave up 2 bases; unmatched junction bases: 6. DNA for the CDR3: TGTGCCAGCAGACGGCGCGGGGGGACCTACGAGCAGTACTTC. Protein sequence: CASRRRGGTYEQYF.

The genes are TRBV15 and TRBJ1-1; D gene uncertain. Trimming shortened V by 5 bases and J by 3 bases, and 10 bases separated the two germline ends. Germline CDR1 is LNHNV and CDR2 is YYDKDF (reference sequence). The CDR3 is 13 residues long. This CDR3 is CATSRTEYTEAFF. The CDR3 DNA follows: TGTGCCACCAGCCGAACAGAGTACACTGAAGCTTTCTTT.

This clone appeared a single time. This chain's CDR3 is CASSPRVGPQETQYF. CDR3 in DNA: TGTGCCAGCAGCCCCAGGGTAGGTCCTCAAGAGACCCAGTACTTC. The chain is built from TRBV7-7 and TRBJ2-5; possibly TRBD1 for D (5 bases). V was cut by 5 bases and J by 2 bases, with 15 bases left in between. Germline values: CDR1 SSHAT, CDR2 FNYEAQ (reference sequence). The CDR3 is 15 residues long. The variable domain in full, with the rest retrieved from reference TRBV7-7 and TRBJ2-5, is GAGVSQSPRYKVTKRGQDVTLRCDPISSHATLYWYQQALGQGPEFLTYFNYEAQPDKSGLPSDRFSAERPEGSISTLTIQRTEQRDSAMYRCASSPRVGPQETQYFGPGTRLLVL.

The CDR3: CASSLPSGALYEQYF. CDR3 sequence (DNA): TGTGCCAGCAGCTTACCTAGCGGAGCCCTCTACGAGCAGTACTTC. The chain uses TRBV7-2 and TRBJ2-7; 7 nucleotides align to TRBD2. Germline trimming cut 2 bases from V and 3 bases from J; bases unmatched to any gene: 7. The CDR3 totals 15 residues. The germline V gene encodes CDR1 SGHTA and CDR2 FQGNSA.

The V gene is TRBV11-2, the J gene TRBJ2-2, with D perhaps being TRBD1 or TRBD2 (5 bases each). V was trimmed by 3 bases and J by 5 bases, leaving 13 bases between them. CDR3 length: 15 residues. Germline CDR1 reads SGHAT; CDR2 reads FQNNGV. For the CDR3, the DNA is TGTGCCAGCAGCTTGACCGGGGCGCGGACCGGGGAGCTGTTTTTT. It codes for CASSLTGARTGELFF.

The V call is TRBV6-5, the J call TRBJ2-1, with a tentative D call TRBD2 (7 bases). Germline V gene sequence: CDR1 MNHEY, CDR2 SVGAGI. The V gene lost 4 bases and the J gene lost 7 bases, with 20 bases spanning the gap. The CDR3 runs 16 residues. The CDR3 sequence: CASSSRSGGGLNEQFF. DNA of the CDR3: TGTGCCAGCAGTTCGCGGAGTGGGGGGGGGCTAAATGAGCAGTTCTTC.

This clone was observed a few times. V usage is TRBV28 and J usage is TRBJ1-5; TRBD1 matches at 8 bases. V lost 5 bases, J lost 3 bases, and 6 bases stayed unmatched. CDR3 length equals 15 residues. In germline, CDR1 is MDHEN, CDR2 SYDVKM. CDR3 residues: CASSEGQGVNQPQHF. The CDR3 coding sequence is TGTGCCAGCAGTGAAGGACAGGGTGTCAATCAGCCCCAGCATTTT. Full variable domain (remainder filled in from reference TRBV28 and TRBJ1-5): DVKVTQSSRYLVKRTGEKVFLECVQDMDHENMFWYRQDPGLGLRLIYFSYDVKMKEKGDIPEGYSVSREKKERFSLILESASTNQTSMYLCASSEGQGVNQPQHFGDGTRLSIL.

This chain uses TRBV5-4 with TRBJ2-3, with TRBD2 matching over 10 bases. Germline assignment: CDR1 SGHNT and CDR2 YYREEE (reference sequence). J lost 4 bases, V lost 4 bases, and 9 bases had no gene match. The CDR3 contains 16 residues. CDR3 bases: TGTGCCAGCAGCCCGGAGCGGGGGGGTTGGGCAGATACGCAGTATTTT. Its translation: CASSPERGGWADTQYF.

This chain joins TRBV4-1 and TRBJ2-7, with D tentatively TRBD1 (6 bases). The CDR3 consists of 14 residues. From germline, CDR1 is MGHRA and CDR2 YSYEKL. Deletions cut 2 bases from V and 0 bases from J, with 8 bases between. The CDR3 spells CASSQTGTSYEQYF. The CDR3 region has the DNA TGCGCCAGCAGCCAAACAGGGACCTCCTACGAGCAGTACTTC.

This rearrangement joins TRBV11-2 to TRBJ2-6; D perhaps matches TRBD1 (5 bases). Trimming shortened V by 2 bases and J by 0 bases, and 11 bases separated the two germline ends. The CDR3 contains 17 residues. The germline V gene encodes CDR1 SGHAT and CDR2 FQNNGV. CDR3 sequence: CASSLTQGISGANVLTF. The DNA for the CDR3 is TGTGCCAGCAGCTTAACTCAGGGTATCTCTGGGGCCAACGTCCTGACTTTC.

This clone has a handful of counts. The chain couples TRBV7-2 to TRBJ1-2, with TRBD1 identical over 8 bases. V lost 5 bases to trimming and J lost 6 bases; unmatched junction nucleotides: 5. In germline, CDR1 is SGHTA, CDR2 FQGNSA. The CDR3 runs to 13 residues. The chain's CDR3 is CASSPTGVDGYTF. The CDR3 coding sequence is TGTGCCAGCAGCCCGACAGGGGTGGATGGCTACACCTTC.

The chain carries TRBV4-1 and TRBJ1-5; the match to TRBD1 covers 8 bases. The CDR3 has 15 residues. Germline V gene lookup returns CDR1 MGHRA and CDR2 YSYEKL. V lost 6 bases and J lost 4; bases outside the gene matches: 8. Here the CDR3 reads CASRPAQGANQPQHF. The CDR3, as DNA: TGCGCCAGCAGGCCGGCGCAGGGGGCGAATCAGCCCCAGCATTTT.

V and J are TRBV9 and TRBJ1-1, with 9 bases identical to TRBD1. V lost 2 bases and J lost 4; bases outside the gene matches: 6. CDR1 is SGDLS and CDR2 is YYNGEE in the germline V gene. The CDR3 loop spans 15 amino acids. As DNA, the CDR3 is TGTGCCAGCAGCGTGGGACAGGGCGGGGCCACTGAAGCTTTCTTT. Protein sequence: CASSVGQGGATEAFF.

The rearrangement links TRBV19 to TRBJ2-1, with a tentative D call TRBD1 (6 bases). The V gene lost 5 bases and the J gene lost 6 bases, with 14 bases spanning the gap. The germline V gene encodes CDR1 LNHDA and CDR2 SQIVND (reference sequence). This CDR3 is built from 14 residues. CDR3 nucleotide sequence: TGTGCCAGTAGTTTGCAGGGGCCTGGCAATGAGCAGTTCTTC. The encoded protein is CASSLQGPGNEQFF.

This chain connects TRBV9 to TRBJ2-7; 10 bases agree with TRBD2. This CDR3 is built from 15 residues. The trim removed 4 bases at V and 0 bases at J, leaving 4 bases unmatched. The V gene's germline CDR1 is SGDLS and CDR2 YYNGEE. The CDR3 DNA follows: TGTGCCAGCAGCCCATTAGCGGGGGGCTCCTACGAGCAGTACTTC. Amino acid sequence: CASSPLAGGSYEQYF.

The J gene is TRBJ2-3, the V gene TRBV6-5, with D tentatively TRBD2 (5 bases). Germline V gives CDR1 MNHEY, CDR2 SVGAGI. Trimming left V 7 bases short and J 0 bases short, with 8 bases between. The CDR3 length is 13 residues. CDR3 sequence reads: CASNTGSTDTQYF. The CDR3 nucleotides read TGTGCCAGCAACACGGGGAGCACAGATACGCAGTATTTT.

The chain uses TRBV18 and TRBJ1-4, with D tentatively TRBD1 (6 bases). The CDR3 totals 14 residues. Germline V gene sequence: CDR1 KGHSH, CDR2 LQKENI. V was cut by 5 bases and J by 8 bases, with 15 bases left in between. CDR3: CASSAGTRDEKLFF. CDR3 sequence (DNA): TGTGCCAGCTCAGCCGGGACAAGGGACGAAAAACTGTTTTTT.

CDR3 bases: TGTGCCAGTAGTTGGAACTTTTACTCCTACGAGCAGTACTTC. Its protein is CASSWNFYSYEQYF. The chain links TRBV19 to TRBJ2-7; D unresolved. Per the germline V gene, CDR1 is LNHDA and CDR2 is SQIVND (reference sequence). Trimming took off 5 bases at V and 0 bases at J, with 11 bases between the two ends. This CDR3 region has 14 residues.

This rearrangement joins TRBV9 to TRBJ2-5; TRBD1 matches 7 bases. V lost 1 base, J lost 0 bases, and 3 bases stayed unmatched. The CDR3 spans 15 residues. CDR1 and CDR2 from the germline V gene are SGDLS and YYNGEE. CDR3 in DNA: TGTGCCAGCAGCGTAAACAGGGGAAACCAAGAGACCCAGTACTTC. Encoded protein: CASSVNRGNQETQYF.

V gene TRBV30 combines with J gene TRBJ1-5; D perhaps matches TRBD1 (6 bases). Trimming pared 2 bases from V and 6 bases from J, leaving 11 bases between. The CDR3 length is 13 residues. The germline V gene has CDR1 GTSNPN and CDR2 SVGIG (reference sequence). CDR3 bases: TGTGCCTGGAGTATTAACAGGGCTCAGCCCCAGCATTTT. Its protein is CAWSINRAQPQHF.